The clone carrying this T cell receptor (beta chain) occurred many times. The antigen is unknown. CDR3 size: 16 residues. Germline CDR1 and CDR2: SGHVS and FQNEAQ. V was pared by 5 bases and J by 4 bases, with 18 bases between. This sample was included in a study of CD8+CD57+ T cells in acquired aplastic anemia. Investigators profiled TCR beta VDJ and CDR3 from genomic DNA template. One entry per CDR3 protein results from TCRdb running MiXCR on the reads. Seen here are about 180,000 distinct CDR3 sequences, around half observed once, and the top ten hold more than 0.95%. Study outcomes and limitations: The study identified almost 30 CD8+ CDR3 sequences shared by patients and controls. Patients and healthy controls showed no significant CD8+ Simpson's diversity difference.

Before being chosen for sequencing, patients had shown CD8+CD57+ cell expansion by flow cytometry. The chain joins TRBV7-8 to TRBJ1-5; D is ambiguous. Sequenced input: sorted CD4+, CD8+, or CD8+CD57+ T cells (not recorded which) from PBMCs. This TCR was sampled from a human donor with aplastic anemia. This CDR3 reads CASSPSPPEINQPQHF. The CDR3 DNA sequence: TGTGCCAGCAGCCCCTCTCCGCCAGAAATAAATCAGCCCCAGCATTTT.